These 9 T cell receptor beta chains were all obtained from the same sample, sequenced in a study (dated by TCRdb to the mid-2010s). Cells that were CD4+CD25+CD127-/low were the ones isolated as Tregs. The library was obtained by 5' RACE. Sequencing used an Illumina MiSeq. In-frame beta chains were kept once TCRdb had trimmed the public reads at Q25 with fastp and called clones with MiXCR. Rows with one shared CDR3 protein collapse into an entry with the most common genes and DNA. The table for this sample lists under 65,000 distinct CDR3 sequences; less than 25% of them were counted only once. 2.5% to 4% of the sample rests with the top ten. Sequenced input: tumor-infiltrating Tregs sorted from the breast tumor. All receptors derive from a female donor with breast cancer.

This clonotype has more than one count but fewer than ten. The chain couples TRBV5-1 to TRBJ2-7; possible D gene TRBD1, 5 bases. V lost 0 bases to trimming and J lost 0 bases, with 7 bases between them. Germline loops: CDR1 SGHRS, CDR2 YFSETQ. The CDR3 is made up of 14 amino acids. The CDR3 DNA reads TGCGCCAGCAGCTTGGCCGACAGCTCCTACGAGCAGTACTTC. This translates into CASSLADSSYEQYF. Full variable domain (outside the CDR3, taken from reference TRBV5-1 and TRBJ2-7): KAGVTQTPRYLIKTRGQQVTLSCSPISGHRSVSWYQQTPGQGLQFLFEYFSETQRNKGNFPGRFSGRQFSNSRSEMNVSTLELGDSALYLCASSLADSSYEQYFGPGTRLTVT.

This clonotype was seen a few times. The chain uses TRBV28 and TRBJ2-5; 9 nucleotides align to TRBD1. The CDR3 spans 13 residues. Per the germline V gene, CDR1 is MDHEN and CDR2 is SYDVKM. The J segment lost 5 bases and the V segment lost 8 bases, leaving 6 bases of the junction unmatched. The CDR3, as DNA: TGTGCCAGCGCTACAGGGGGCTTGGAGACCCAGTACTTC. Translation: CASATGGLETQYF.

This clonotype has just a few counts. V is TRBV20-1 and J is TRBJ2-5, with D perhaps matching TRBD2 (6 bases). Germline V gene data show CDR1 as DFQATT and CDR2 as SNEGSKA (reference sequence). There are 15 residues in the CDR3. Trimming took 3 bases from V and 4 from J, leaving 18 bases between them. The CDR3 here is CSARVGGSARETQYF. The CDR3 nucleotides read TGCAGTGCTAGGGTTGGGGGGTCAGCTAGAGAGACCCAGTACTTC.

The table lists this clonotype with a count of one. A much larger clone differs from this one at a single base, so this may be a read error. The chain employs TRBV4-1 and TRBJ1-2, with D possibly being TRBD1 (6 bases). Germline CDR1 and CDR2: MGHRA and YSYEKL. The CDR3 sequence is 17 residues long. CDR3 loop: CASGQGDKIIPRYGYTF. For the CDR3, the DNA is TGCGCCAGCGGCCAAGGGGACAAAATTATCCCCCGATATGGCTACACCTTC.

Notes on this clonotype: No conserved phenylalanine or tryptophan ends this CDR3, so it is likely a read error. The limits of the CDR3 on the DNA are not certain, so only TCRdb's listed CDR3 is given. The V call is TRBV11-2, the J call TRBJ1-2; the tabulated D call, TRBD1, remains unverified against the DNA. The CDR3 is made up of 12 amino acids, end residues included. Germline CDR1 SGHAT, CDR2 FQNNGV. The CDR3 sequence: CASSLVDRAHTL.

The V and J genes are TRBV6-1 and TRBJ1-2, with D hard to call. Between the trimmed V and J ends, which lost 3 bases and 3 bases, there was a span of 8 bases. CDR1 and CDR2 (germline): MNHNS, SASEGT. CDR3 length: 13 residues. The CDR3 here is CASSEHSDYGYTF. In DNA, the CDR3 is TGTGCCAGCAGTGAGCACAGCGACTATGGCTACACCTTC.

This clonotype has ten or more counts. The chain is built from TRBV5-1 and TRBJ2-1; 8 bases are shared with TRBD2. CDR3 length: 14 residues. CDR1 is SGHRS, CDR2 YFSETQ, per germline. With V trimmed by 4 bases and J by 7 bases, 7 bases remained unmatched. DNA of the CDR3: TGCGCCAGCAGCGTCGGGAGGGCCGGGAATGAGCAGTTCTTC. This codes for CASSVGRAGNEQFF.

The chain carries TRBV6-6 and TRBJ2-2, with D possibly called TRBD1 or TRBD2 (5 bases each). Germline values: CDR1 MNHNY, CDR2 SVGAGI (reference sequence). The CDR3 length is 18 residues. V was cut by 5 bases and J by 2 bases, with 21 bases left in between. The CDR3 DNA sequence: TGTGCCAGCAGTACTAAATGGGGTGCTGGGGGTAACACCGGGGAGCTGTTTTTT. It yields the protein CASSTKWGAGGNTGELFF.

A few counts support this clonotype. The rearrangement uses TRBV7-9 and TRBJ2-3; TRBD2 aligns across 12 bases. Germline V gene sequence: CDR1 SEHNR, CDR2 FQNEAQ (reference sequence). This CDR3 spans 15 amino acids. After removal of 5 bases from V and 7 bases from J, the junction contained 7 bases not matched to a gene. The CDR3 region has the DNA TGTGCCAGCAGCCGCGGACTAGCGGGGAGGAATACGCAGTATTTT. It translates to CASSRGLAGRNTQYF.